The 25 T cell receptor beta chains reported below all come from one sample, sequenced in a study of spatial heterogeneity in lung cancer. Stated time point: sample taken at primary tumor resection. Antigen specificity for these receptors is unknown. TCRdb used MiXCR to reprocess the 5' RACE reads, holding one entry per CDR3 protein. The data contain about 100,000 distinct CDR3 sequences, around 4.8% of them singletons. Findings of the study overall: Tumors with more nonsynonymous mutations had more expanded intratumoral alpha and beta TCRs.

Sample: lung tumor tissue, taken at surgery. All receptors derive from a male donor with early-stage non-small cell lung cancer.

This clonotype appeared a few times. V gene TRBV5-1 combines with J gene TRBJ2-4, with a weak D call TRBD2 (6 bases). Germline CDR1 reads SGHRS; CDR2 reads YFSETQ. Deletions cut 0 bases from V and 8 bases from J, with 12 bases between. This CDR3 is built from 14 residues. The chain's CDR3 is CASSLVGPGDIQYF. DNA of the CDR3: TGCGCCAGCAGCTTGGTTGGCCCGGGGGACATTCAGTACTTC.

The chain couples TRBV2 to TRBJ2-3, with D possibly called TRBD1 or TRBD2 (5 bases each). The CDR3 extends over 14 amino acids. Trimming shortened V by 6 bases and J by 7 bases, and 17 bases separated the two germline ends. CDR1 and CDR2 from the germline V gene are SNHLY and FYNNEI. CDR3 in DNA: TGTGCCAGCAGCGCAACTATGGGACCTCATACGCAGTATTTT. It is translated as CASSATMGPHTQYF.

This clonotype has a count of ten or more. V usage is TRBV28 and J usage is TRBJ2-1; 10 bases line up with TRBD2. CDR3 length: 15 amino acids. The J segment lost 9 bases and the V segment lost 8 bases, leaving 13 bases of the junction unmatched. CDR1 is MDHEN, CDR2 SYDVKM, per germline. CDR3 nucleotides: TGTGCCAGCCTTGGTGGAGCGGGAGGGGAGGGTGAGCAGTTCTTC. It translates to CASLGGAGGEGEQFF.

This clonotype was observed many times. The rearrangement joins TRBV12-3 or TRBV12-4 to TRBJ1-2, with TRBD1 matching 7 bases. V was pared by 6 bases and J by 5 bases, with 15 bases of the junction left unmatched. This CDR3 comprises 16 residues. The CDR3 loop is CASSPLVGGRGYGYTF. The CDR3, as DNA: TGTGCCAGCAGCCCCTTGGTAGGGGGCCGGGGGTATGGCTACACCTTC.

Many counts were recorded for this clonotype. The genes are TRBV27 and TRBJ2-1; 10 nucleotides align to TRBD1. The V gene's germline CDR1 is MNHEY and CDR2 SMNVEV (reference sequence). The CDR3 is 15 residues long. V gave up 4 bases and J gave up 3 bases; unmatched junction bases: 3. The CDR3, as DNA: TGTGCCAGCAGTTACGGGACAGGGGACTACAATGAGCAGTTCTTC. This gives the protein CASSYGTGDYNEQFF.

At least ten counts were recorded for this clonotype. The rearrangement joins TRBV4-1 to TRBJ1-2; D possibly corresponds to TRBD1 (6 bases). Trimming left V 4 bases short and J 10 bases short, with 31 bases between. The CDR3 covers 18 residues. In germline, CDR1 is MGHRA, CDR2 YSYEKL. Here the CDR3 reads CASSLPRMGADSGRDYTF. CDR3 DNA sequence: TGCGCCAGCAGCCTTCCCCGGATGGGGGCCGATTCGGGGCGAGACTACACCTTC.

This clonotype appeared many times. V usage is TRBV10-3 and J usage is TRBJ2-7; TRBD1 or TRBD2 may be the D gene (6 bases each). Germline CDR1 is ENHRY and CDR2 is SYGVKD. The CDR3 is 12 amino acids. Trimming stripped 3 bases from V and 6 bases from J, with 9 bases between. In DNA, the CDR3 is TGTGCCATCAGTGAAGGGGGGACCGAGCAGTACTTC. It translates to CAISEGGTEQYF.

The J gene is TRBJ1-4, the V gene TRBV6-1; D is ambiguous. CDR1 and CDR2 (germline): MNHNS, SASEGT. This CDR3 comprises 15 residues. V was pared by 0 bases and J by 12 bases, with 17 bases between. The CDR3 region has the DNA TGTGCCAGCAGTGAAGCAATACTCGGAGACGGCGAACTGTTTTTT. Amino acid sequence: CASSEAILGDGELFF.

The sample holds a few counts of this clonotype. The gene calls are TRBV7-9 and TRBJ2-7, with 7 bases fitting TRBD1. The V gene's germline CDR1 is SEHNR and CDR2 FQNEAQ (reference sequence). The CDR3 contains 14 residues. The ends lost 5 bases at V and 3 bases at J; junction bases unmatched: 7. The CDR3 region is CASSPRTGDYEQYF. The CDR3 nucleotides read TGTGCCAGCAGCCCCCGGACAGGCGACTACGAGCAGTACTTC. Looking up the rest from reference TRBV7-9 and TRBJ2-7 gives the full variable domain: DTGVSQNPRHKITKRGQNVTFRCDPISEHNRLYWYRQTLGQGPEFLTYFQNEAQLEKSRLLSDRFSAERPKGSFSTLEIQRTEQGDSAMYLCASSPRTGDYEQYFGPGTRLTVT.

This clonotype is deemed medium-sized. The rearrangement links TRBV4-2 to TRBJ2-3; D perhaps matches TRBD1 (6 bases). This CDR3 has 14 amino acids. Germline lookup yields CDR1 LGHNA and CDR2 YNFKEQ. V gave up 4 bases and J gave up 1 base, with 9 bases separating them. For the CDR3, the DNA is TGTGCCAGCAGCCCCGAGGGGGGCACAGATACGCAGTATTTT. As protein: CASSPEGGTDTQYF.

The chain uses TRBV4-1 and TRBJ1-2; a possible D gene is TRBD1 (6 bases). V gave up 0 bases and J gave up 2 bases, with 13 bases separating them. The CDR3 extends over 16 amino acids. Germline V gene lookup returns CDR1 MGHRA and CDR2 YSYEKL. In DNA form, the CDR3 reads TGCGCCAGCAGCCAAGAGTCGGGGGCTGAAAACTATGGCTACACCTTC. Amino acids: CASSQESGAENYGYTF.

For this clonotype: A much larger clone differs by one base, so this may be a read error. The chain recombines TRBV11-3 with TRBJ2-3, with a weak D call TRBD1 (5 bases). CDR3 length equals 12 residues. Per the germline V gene, CDR1 is SGHNT and CDR2 is YENEEA. The ends were cut back, 6 bases at V and 7 bases at J, with 11 bases in the middle. The chain's CDR3 is CASSRQLNTQYF. The CDR3 region has the DNA TGTGCCAGCAGTAGACAGTTAAATACGCAGTATTTT.

This clonotype has a count of ten or more. The chain is built from TRBV20-1 and TRBJ2-1; D uncertain. Deletions cut 0 bases from V and 5 bases from J, with 8 bases between. The germline CDR1 and CDR2 sequences are DFQATT and SNEGSKA (reference sequence). This CDR3 region has 13 residues. For the CDR3, the DNA is TGCAGTGCTAGAGATCCAGTAAACAATGAGCAGTTCTTC. It yields the protein CSARDPVNNEQFF.

This clonotype was found many times. V gene TRBV18 combines with J gene TRBJ2-3, with TRBD2 matching over 10 bases. Trimming at V came to 3 bases and at J to 2 bases, leaving 17 bases not matched to a gene. Germline V gene lookup returns CDR1 KGHSH and CDR2 LQKENI. There are 20 residues in the CDR3. The CDR3 DNA reads TGTGCCAGCTCACCTGTTCTTACGACCGGGACTAGCGAGACCACAGATACGCAGTATTTT. This encodes CASSPVLTTGTSETTDTQYF.

In its sample, this clonotype was seen a few times. The V gene is TRBV4-2, the J gene TRBJ1-1; TRBD1 might be the D (5 bases). The length of the CDR3 is 16 residues. CDR1 and CDR2 from the germline V gene are LGHNA and YNFKEQ. Trimming took off 4 bases at V and 4 bases at J, with 19 bases between the two ends. The CDR3 sequence: CASSPPGGGRGTEAFF. CDR3 sequence (DNA): TGTGCCAGCAGCCCCCCTGGGGGAGGGCGGGGCACTGAAGCTTTCTTT.

This clonotype came up many times. CDR3 region: CASSLVRTGELFF. The CDR3 DNA is TGTGCCAGCAGCTTAGTCCGGACCGGGGAGCTGTTTTTT. The chain is built from TRBV7-9 and TRBJ2-2; D unresolved. Trimming removed 1 base from V and 5 bases from J, with 5 bases in between. CDR1 and CDR2 (germline): SEHNR, FQNEAQ (reference sequence). The CDR3 has 13 amino acids.

This clonotype was counted ten times or more. This sequence joins TRBV5-1 and TRBJ2-1; 13 bases line up with TRBD2. The V segment lost 0 bases and the J segment 10 bases; nucleotides outside the gene matches: 7. This CDR3 is 16 amino acids long. Germline CDR1 and CDR2: SGHRS and YFSETQ. The CDR3 spells CASSLVTSGRESEQFF. The DNA for the CDR3 is TGCGCCAGCAGCTTGGTTACTAGCGGGAGGGAATCGGAGCAGTTCTTC.

This clonotype was counted at least ten times. The chain combines TRBV4-1 with TRBJ1-6, with TRBD1 matching 8 bases. Germline CDR1 MGHRA, CDR2 YSYEKL. The CDR3 length is 16 residues. V shed 0 bases and J 10 bases; nucleotides not matched to a gene: 8. The CDR3 is CASSQDLDRGGSPLHF. CDR3 coding DNA: TGCGCCAGCAGCCAAGATCTAGACAGGGGAGGCTCACCCCTCCACTTT.

This clonotype has at least ten counts. The V and J genes are TRBV12-3 or TRBV12-4 and TRBJ1-1, with TRBD1 as a possible D gene (5 bases). The CDR3 covers 14 residues. V gave up 6 bases and J gave up 3 bases, with 14 bases separating them. CDR3 DNA sequence: TGTGCCAGCAGCCTGACAGTCCAGTACACTGAAGCTTTCTTT. It codes for CASSLTVQYTEAFF.

This clonotype was observed many times. The CDR3 DNA follows: TGCGCCAGCAGCTACAGCACCGGGAGCGCATTCACTGAAGCTTTCTTT. Amino acids: CASSYSTGSAFTEAFF. The V gene is TRBV5-1, the J gene TRBJ1-1; no clear D. The V gene's germline CDR1 is SGHRS and CDR2 YFSETQ. V was clipped by 3 bases and J by 4 bases, with 19 bases between them. The CDR3 is made up of 16 amino acids.

This clonotype was found a few times. The chain employs TRBV29-1 and TRBJ2-5; D unresolved. The CDR3 is 13 residues long. Trimming stripped 7 bases from V and 5 bases from J, with 17 bases between. In germline, CDR1 is SQVTM, CDR2 ANQGSEA. CDR3 nucleotides: TGCAGCGAAGCGAATGACCGAACGGAGACCCAGTACTTC. Translated: CSEANDRTETQYF.

The sample holds many counts of this clonotype. The chain links TRBV18 to TRBJ1-3; D uncertain. V was pared by 3 bases and J by 4 bases, with 7 bases between. The CDR3 spans 13 residues. The germline V gene encodes CDR1 KGHSH and CDR2 LQKENI. The CDR3 loop reads CASSPANGNTIYF. CDR3 bases: TGTGCCAGCTCACCGGCTAACGGAAACACCATATATTTT.

This clonotype was counted many times. This rearrangement joins TRBV19 to TRBJ2-3, with 8 bases that match TRBD2. The CDR3 consists of 14 residues. The junction had 11 bases not matched to a gene; V was cut back by 7 bases and J by 8 bases. Germline loops: CDR1 LNHDA, CDR2 SQIVND (reference sequence). The chain's CDR3 is CASNSGRAEATQYF. In DNA, the CDR3 is TGTGCCAGTAACAGCGGGAGAGCCGAGGCTACGCAGTATTTT.

There are many counts of this clonotype. The chain has TRBV5-1 and TRBJ2-6; no reliable D call. The CDR3 is made up of 15 amino acids. Germline V gene data show CDR1 as SGHRS and CDR2 as YFSETQ. With 0 bases removed from V and 0 bases from J, the gap between germline ends came to 4 bases. CDR3 protein: CASSLGNSGANVLTF. CDR3 nucleotides: TGCGCCAGCAGCTTGGGGAACTCTGGGGCCAACGTCCTGACTTTC.

This clonotype was detected many times. The J gene is TRBJ2-7, the V gene TRBV2; D gene uncertain. The length of the CDR3 is 14 residues. From germline, CDR1 is SNHLY and CDR2 FYNNEI. Trimming stripped 2 bases from V and 2 bases from J, with 10 bases between. For the CDR3, the DNA is TGTGCCAGCAGTGAACAGCATGGTCCCTACGAGCAGTACTTC. Amino acid sequence: CASSEQHGPYEQYF.